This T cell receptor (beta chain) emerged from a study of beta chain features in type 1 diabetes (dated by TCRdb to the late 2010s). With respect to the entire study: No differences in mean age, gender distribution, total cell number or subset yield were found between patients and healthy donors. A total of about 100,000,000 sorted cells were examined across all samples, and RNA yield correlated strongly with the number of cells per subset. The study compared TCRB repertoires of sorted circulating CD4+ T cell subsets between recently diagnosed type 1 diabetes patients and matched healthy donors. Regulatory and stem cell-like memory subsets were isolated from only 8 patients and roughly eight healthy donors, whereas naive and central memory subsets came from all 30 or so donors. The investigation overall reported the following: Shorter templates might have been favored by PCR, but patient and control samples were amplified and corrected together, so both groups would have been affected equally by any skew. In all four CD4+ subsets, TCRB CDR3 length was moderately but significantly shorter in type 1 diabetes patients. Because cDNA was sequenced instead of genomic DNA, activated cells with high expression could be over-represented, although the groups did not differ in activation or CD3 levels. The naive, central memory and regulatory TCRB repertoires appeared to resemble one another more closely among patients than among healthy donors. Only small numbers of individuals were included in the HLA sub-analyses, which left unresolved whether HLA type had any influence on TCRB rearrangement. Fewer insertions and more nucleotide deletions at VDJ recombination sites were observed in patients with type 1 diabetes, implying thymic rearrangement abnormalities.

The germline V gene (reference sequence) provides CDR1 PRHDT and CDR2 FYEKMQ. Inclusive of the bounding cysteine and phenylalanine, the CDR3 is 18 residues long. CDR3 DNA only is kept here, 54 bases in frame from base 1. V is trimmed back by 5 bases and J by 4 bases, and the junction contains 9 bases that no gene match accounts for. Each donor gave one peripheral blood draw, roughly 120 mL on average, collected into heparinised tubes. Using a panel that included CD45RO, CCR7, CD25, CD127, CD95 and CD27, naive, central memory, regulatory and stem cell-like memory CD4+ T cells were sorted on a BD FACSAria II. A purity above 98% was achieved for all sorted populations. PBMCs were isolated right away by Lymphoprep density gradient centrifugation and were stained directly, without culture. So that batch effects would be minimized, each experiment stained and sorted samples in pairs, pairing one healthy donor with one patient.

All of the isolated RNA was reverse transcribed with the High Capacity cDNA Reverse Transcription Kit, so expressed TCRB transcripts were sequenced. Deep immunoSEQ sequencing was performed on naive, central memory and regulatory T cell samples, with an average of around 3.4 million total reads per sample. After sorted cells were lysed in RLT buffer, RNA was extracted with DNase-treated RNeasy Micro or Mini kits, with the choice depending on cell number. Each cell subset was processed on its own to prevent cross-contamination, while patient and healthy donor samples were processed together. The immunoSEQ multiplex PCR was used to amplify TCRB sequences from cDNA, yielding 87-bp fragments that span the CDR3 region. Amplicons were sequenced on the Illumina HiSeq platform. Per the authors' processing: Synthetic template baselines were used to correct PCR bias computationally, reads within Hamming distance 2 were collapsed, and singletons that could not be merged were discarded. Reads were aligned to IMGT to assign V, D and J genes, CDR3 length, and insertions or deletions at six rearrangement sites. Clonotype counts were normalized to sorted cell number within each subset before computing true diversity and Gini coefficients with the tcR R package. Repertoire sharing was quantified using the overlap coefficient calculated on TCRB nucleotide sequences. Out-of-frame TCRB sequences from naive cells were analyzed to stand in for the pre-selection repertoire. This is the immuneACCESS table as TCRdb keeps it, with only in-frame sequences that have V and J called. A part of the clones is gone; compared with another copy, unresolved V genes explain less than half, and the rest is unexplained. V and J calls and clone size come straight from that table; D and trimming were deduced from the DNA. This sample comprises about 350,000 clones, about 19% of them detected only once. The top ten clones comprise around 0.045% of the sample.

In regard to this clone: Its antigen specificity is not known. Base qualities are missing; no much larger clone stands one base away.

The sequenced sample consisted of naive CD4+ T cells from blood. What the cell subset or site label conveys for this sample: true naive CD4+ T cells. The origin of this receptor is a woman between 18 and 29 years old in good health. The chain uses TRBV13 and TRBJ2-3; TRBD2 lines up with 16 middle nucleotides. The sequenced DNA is TGTGCCAGCAGCGACACCGGGACTAGCGGGAGGGCCGCAGATACGCAGTATTTT. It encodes CASSDTGTSGRAADTQYF.